This T cell receptor (beta chain) comes out of a study of cytomegalovirus exposure and HLA in healthy donors (TCRdb year 2017). Context from the whole study: An earlier analysis of approximately 590 of the donors reported roughly 270 Gb of sequence data and some 100 million unique TCR beta sequences from some 180 million T cells. The study aimed to test whether signatures of past pathogen exposure could be identified by cataloging public T cell receptors. In addition to the first cohort of approximately 650 subjects, a separate validation cohort of over 90 different subjects was used. All discovery cohort repertoires had been generated on a single sequencing platform. About 5 DR-DQ haplotypes were handled as single units for association and clustering, since linkage in the cohort was strong. Of the approximately 370 genotyped donors, approximately 80% were placed in the genetic ancestry cluster associated with self-reported Caucasian donors. Roughly 300 gigabases of sequencing data and approximately 85 million unique TCR sequences were included in an early release covering several hundred HLA-typed donors. A later genetic analysis took genome-wide SNP genotypes for about 65% of the 666 donors and used that subset as a discovery cohort. Among around 400 genotyped donors of the cohort, an average of 235,054 unique TCR beta nucleotide sequences were sequenced per donor, roughly 20% of them non-productive. A later analysis re-analyzed previously published TCR beta repertoires from 660 or so donors and added high-resolution HLA genotyping to study TCR occurrence patterns. Alongside the repertoire data, information on donor age, sex, ethnicity and CMV serostatus was compiled. To predict cytomegalovirus infection status, the study brought together high-throughput TCR immunosequencing, statistical association of individual TCRs with disease status, and machine learning. Typing coverage varied by locus: about 629-630 donors for A, B, C, DRB1 and DQB1; approximately 500 for DQA1; some 610 for DPA1; roughly 470 for DPB1. Rather than drawing on any new phenotypic data, the later analysis identified candidate immune exposures from TCR beta sequences and the way those sequences occurred across donors. Using immunosequencing, the study profiled T cell repertoires from about 620 subjects and related those repertoires to cytomegalovirus serostatus. An earlier analysis of 587 of the donors applied high-throughput TCR beta sequencing to assess whether each TCR beta V gene segment acted as functional or pseudogenic. HLA typing covered class I and class II loci at four-digit resolution. Here is what the overall study found, with its caveats: The study gave a list of some 150 TCR beta chains associated with cytomegalovirus. Compared with the 666-donor mean, donors in an Asian-associated ancestry cluster had fewer N-insertions in productive TCRs, according to a later genetic analysis. Most CMV-associated TCR beta chains appeared to be HLA-restricted in a later analysis, and the HLA associations seemed to be driven largely by CMV exposure. Most TCR sequences were observed very rarely across donors, whereas some public TCRs were present in many individuals. In an earlier analysis of around 500 of the donors, most TCR beta V segments appeared in productive rearrangements about 87% or about 30% of the time, broadly matching IMGT annotations. In this cohort, only TCR beta chains were sequenced, and detectable features were limited by the absence of alpha or paired-chain data. The classifier was reported to diagnose cytomegalovirus status with high specificity and sensitivity in both the original cohort and the validation cohort. Three of the identified cytomegalovirus-associated TCR beta chains were confirmed in vitro to be specific for cytomegalovirus antigens. The sequencing pipeline was judged likely to have produced a cluster of highly shared sequence variants as a technical artifact. In a later analysis, about 16,000 TCR beta sequences were associated with specific HLA alleles at a false discovery rate of 0.05. Some IMGT-functional V segments, including TRBV6-2 and TRBV6-3, could not be told apart with the 87-base-pair reads, so those segments were excluded. The earlier analysis of approximately 540 of the donors excluded about 16 rarely observed V segments, including chromosome 9 orphons, because counts were too low. The authors suggested that the approach could potentially be extended to other disease states and immunological phenotypes. Several of the top co-occurrence clusters appeared to be linked to parvovirus B19, influenza, CMV and Epstein-Barr virus, according to a later analysis. Assigning TCR associations to individual alleles was difficult when HLA alleles, especially DR and DQ, strongly co-occurred. In a later analysis, HLA-associated TCR beta chains showed more clonal expansion and lower generation probabilities than non-associated chains that were equally common. A further reported finding was that TCR beta sequences accurately predicted the HLA-A and HLA-B alleles for most subjects in the first cohort. Because HLA typing was missing for some donors at each locus, association tests included only the typed subset. A later analysis found that TCR association rates varied across HLA loci, with DRB1 alleles showing the most associated TCRs and HLA-C alleles the fewest. Immune exposure information for the cohort was limited to CMV serostatus. A later genetic analysis associated a missense DCLRE1C variant with V-gene and J-gene trimming of TCR beta chains, and an independent cohort replicated the association. The presence/absence analyses assumed that sequencing depth was roughly uniform across donors, and that assumption may not be true. Correlated functional status among segregating V segments might reflect linkage disequilibrium, but an unknown experimental factor could not be ruled out.

A word on this clone: Its antigen remains unidentified. Base qualities are not provided; no much larger clone lies one nucleotide away. This same CDR3 is encoded by further DNA sequences in the sample.

The cohort was made up of roughly 670 healthy bone marrow donors. All cohort members were sampled while nominally healthy, although unrecorded immune exposures were likely present. The donor tested CMV seronegative and was one of the 352 seronegative cohort members. A peripheral blood sample was provided by each donor, and peripheral blood mononuclear cells were used for TCR beta sequencing. Genomic DNA extraction from the blood cell samples was performed with the Qiagen DNeasy Blood Extraction Kit. The V end gives up 3 bases and the J end 6 bases, leaving 10 bases in the junction not matched to a gene. The CDR3 covers 15 residues, taking in both the cysteine and the phenylalanine. CDR3 DNA is the only sequence kept; it has 45 bases, read in frame from the first base. According to the germline V gene (reference sequence), CDR1 reads SGHNT and CDR2 reads YYREEE. Library generation was performed with the immunoSEQ multiplex PCR assay. For the multiplex PCR, a mixture combining 60 forward primers for TCR Vbeta segments and 13 reverse primers for TCR Jbeta segments was used. A multiplex PCR assay on genomic DNA amplified the CDR3 region of rearranged TCR beta genes. On the Illumina HiSeq System, the amplified TCR beta libraries were sequenced as 87-base-pair reads. In the source study's methods: Across the roughly 700 repertoires, a later analysis counted tens of millions of unique TCR beta chains, 9.5 million to 13 million of which were shared by at least two donors. Raw reads were error-corrected and collapsed into unique sequences by a nearest-neighbor algorithm in which closely related sequences were merged to remove PCR and sequencing errors. To assign V, D and J gene segments, CDR3 sequences were aligned to IMGT reference sequences. For a sequence to be retained, at least a six-nucleotide match to both a V gene segment and a J gene segment was required. A rearrangement counted as productive if the CDR3 had no stop codons and remained in frame with V and J, and every other rearrangement counted as non-productive. CDR3 was defined by IMGT convention, running from the second conserved V-encoded cysteine to the conserved J-encoded phenylalanine. In an earlier analysis of approximately 500 of the donors, sequences lacking an unambiguous match to a single V gene segment were excluded. An earlier analysis of approximately 590 of the donors called V segments functional above 56.7% productive rearrangements and segregating when the between-donor standard deviation exceeded 5%. A statistical classification framework was developed to diagnose cytomegalovirus status using the catalog of TCR beta chain sequences. In a later analysis, TCR nucleotide sequences were compared against IMGT/GENE-DB human TR gene sequences so that V and J genes could be assigned. Using the TCRdist pipeline, a later analysis assigned CDR3 sequences along with most-parsimonious VDJ recombination scenarios. A later analysis defined each TCR beta chain by its CDR3 amino acid sequence plus V-gene family, and excluded reads lacking a unique V-gene family. To address suspected cross-contamination and a sequencing artifact, a later analysis removed around 600 highly shared, low-generation-probability nucleotide sequences. For each public chain, a later analysis derived a clonal expansion index from normalized ranks of inferred template counts within each repertoire. In a later analysis, generation probabilities were computed using a VDJ recombination model fitted to out-of-frame rearrangements, and the results were checked against IGoR. Hypergeometric tests were used in a later analysis to score TCR-TCR, TCR-HLA and TCR-CMV co-occurrence, with a repertoire-size bias correction applied to the TCR pairs. False discovery rates were estimated in a later analysis by permuting HLA or CMV assignments 20 times. In a later analysis, co-occurring TCRs were grouped using DBSCAN, with TCRdist sequence similarity added in when clustering inside HLA-allele-positive subsets. Repertoires with fewer than 30,000 or more than 120,000 public chains, plus five repertoires with anomalous nucleotide sharing, were excluded from co-occurrence clustering. TCRdb took over this immuneACCESS table, retaining in-frame rearrangements with V and J assigned. Such tables are incomplete; in checked studies, under half of the missing clones stem from an unresolved V gene, and the remainder is unexplained. The D gene and trimming were derived from the DNA, and the V and J assignments and clone size from that table. This sample is represented by some 150,000 clones; around 64% of them were singletons. Around 2.8% of the sample is in the top ten clones.

This receptor was taken from a woman between 25 and 40 years old in good health and CMV-seronegative. Material for sequencing was PBMCs. This chain is built from TRBV5-4 and TRBJ1-2; 8 bases in between match TRBD1. The base sequence is TGTGCCAGCAGCTCCGGACAGGGAGGCACAGATGGCTACACCTTC. This encodes CASSSGQGGTDGYTF.